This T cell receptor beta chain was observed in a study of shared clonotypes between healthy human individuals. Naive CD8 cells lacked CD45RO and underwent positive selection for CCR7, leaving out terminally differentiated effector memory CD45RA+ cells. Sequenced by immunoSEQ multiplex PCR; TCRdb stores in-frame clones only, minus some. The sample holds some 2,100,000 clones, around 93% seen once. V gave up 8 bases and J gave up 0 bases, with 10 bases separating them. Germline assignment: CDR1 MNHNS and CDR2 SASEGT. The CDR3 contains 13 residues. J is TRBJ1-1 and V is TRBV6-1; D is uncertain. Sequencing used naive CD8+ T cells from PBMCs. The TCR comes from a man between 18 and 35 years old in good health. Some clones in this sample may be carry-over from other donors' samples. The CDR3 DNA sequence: TGTGCCAGCTCGCGGGTGATGAACACTGAAGCTTTCTTT. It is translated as CASSRVMNTEAFF.